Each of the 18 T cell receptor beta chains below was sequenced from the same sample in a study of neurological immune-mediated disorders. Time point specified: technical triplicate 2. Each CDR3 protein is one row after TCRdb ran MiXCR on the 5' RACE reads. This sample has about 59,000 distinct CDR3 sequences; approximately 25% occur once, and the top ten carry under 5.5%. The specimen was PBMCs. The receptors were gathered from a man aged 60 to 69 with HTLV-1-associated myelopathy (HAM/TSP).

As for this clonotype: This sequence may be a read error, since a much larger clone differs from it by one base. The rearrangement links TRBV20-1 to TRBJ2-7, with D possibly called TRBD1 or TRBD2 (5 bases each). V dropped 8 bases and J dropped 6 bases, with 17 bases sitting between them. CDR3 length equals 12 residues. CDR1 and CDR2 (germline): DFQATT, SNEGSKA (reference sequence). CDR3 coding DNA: TGCAGTAGCGGCAGGGCTAACTGCGAGCAGTACTTC. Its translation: CSSGRANCEQYF.

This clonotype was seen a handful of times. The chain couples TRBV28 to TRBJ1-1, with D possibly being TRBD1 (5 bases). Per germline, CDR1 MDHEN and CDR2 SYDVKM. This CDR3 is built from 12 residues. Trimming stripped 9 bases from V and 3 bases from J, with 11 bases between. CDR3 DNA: TGTGCCAGTAGGGGTGGGGACACTGAAGCTTTCTTT. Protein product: CASRGGDTEAFF.

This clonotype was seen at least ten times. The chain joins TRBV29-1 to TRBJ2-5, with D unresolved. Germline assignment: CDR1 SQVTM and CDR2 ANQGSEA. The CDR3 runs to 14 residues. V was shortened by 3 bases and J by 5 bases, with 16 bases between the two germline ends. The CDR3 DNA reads TGCAGCGTTGAGGAGCGACTCCATGGGGAGACCCAGTACTTC. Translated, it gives CSVEERLHGETQYF.

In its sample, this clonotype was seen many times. This CDR3 is CASSQTGTGQYNEQFF. In nucleotides, the CDR3 is TGCGCCAGCAGCCAAACCGGGACAGGGCAATACAATGAGCAGTTCTTC. The genes are TRBV4-1 and TRBJ2-1; 9 nucleotides align to TRBD1. This CDR3 is 16 amino acids long. J gave up 4 bases and V 2 bases, and 6 bases lay outside the gene matches. Looked up from germline, CDR1 is MGHRA and CDR2 is YSYEKL.

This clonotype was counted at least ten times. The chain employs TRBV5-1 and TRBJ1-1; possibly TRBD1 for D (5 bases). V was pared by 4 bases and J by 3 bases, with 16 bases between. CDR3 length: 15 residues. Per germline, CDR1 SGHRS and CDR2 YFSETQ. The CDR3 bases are TGCGCCAGCAGCACCTTCCCGGGGGGACACACTGAAGCTTTCTTT. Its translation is CASSTFPGGHTEAFF.

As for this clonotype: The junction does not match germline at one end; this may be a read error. The CDR3 reads CASILDREQFF. The CDR3 nucleotides are TGCGCCAGCATCTTGGATCGTGAGCAGTTCTTT. This chain links TRBV5-1 with TRBJ2-1; D not certain. This CDR3 has 11 amino acids. Germline CDR1 SGHRS, CDR2 YFSETQ.

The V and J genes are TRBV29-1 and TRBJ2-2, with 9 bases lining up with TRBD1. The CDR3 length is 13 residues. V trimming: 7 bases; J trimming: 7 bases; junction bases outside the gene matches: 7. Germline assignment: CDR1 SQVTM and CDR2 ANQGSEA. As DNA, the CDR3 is TGCAGCGGCCGGGACAGGGTCGACGGGGAGCTGTTTTTT. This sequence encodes CSGRDRVDGELFF.

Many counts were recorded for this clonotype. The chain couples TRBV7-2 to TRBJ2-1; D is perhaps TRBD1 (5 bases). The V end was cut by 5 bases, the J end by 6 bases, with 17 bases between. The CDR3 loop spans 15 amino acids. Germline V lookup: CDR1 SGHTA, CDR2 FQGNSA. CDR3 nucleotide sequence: TGTGCCAGCAGCCCCATGAGTGGGGCGCCCAATGAGCAGTTCTTC. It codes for CASSPMSGAPNEQFF.

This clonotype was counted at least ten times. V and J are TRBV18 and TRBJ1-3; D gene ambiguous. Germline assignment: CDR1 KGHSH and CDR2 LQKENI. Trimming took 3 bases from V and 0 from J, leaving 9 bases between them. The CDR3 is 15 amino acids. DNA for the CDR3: TGTGCCAGCTCACCCATCACTAACTCTGGAAACACCATATATTTT. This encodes CASSPITNSGNTIYF.

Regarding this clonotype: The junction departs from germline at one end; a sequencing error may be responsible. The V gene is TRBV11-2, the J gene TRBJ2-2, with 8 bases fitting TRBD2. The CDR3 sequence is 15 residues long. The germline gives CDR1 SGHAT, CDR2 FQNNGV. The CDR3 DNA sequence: TGTGCCAGCAGCCCGCGGCGGGGGGACACCGAGGAGCTGTTTTTT. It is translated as CASSPRRGDTEELFF.

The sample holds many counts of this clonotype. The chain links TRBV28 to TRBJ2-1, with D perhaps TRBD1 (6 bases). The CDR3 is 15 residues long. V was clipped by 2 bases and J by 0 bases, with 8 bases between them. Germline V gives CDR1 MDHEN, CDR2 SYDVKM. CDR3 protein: CASSLGQSSYNEQFF. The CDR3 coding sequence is TGTGCCAGCAGTTTAGGACAGAGCTCCTACAATGAGCAGTTCTTC.

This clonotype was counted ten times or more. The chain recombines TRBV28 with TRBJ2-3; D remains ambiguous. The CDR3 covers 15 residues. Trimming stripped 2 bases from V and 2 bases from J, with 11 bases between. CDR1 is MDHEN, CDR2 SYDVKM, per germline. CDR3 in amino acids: CASSLIGLHTDTQYF. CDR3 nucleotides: TGTGCCAGCAGTTTAATCGGCCTCCACACAGATACGCAGTATTTT. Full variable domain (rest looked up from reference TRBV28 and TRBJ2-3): DVKVTQSSRYLVKRTGEKVFLECVQDMDHENMFWYRQDPGLGLRLIYFSYDVKMKEKGDIPEGYSVSREKKERFSLILESASTNQTSMYLCASSLIGLHTDTQYFGPGTRLTVL.

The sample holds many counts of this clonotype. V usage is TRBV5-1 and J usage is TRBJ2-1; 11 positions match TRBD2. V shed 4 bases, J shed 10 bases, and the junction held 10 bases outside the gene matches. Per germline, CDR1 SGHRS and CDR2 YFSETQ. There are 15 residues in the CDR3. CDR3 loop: CASSQVAGGPWEQFF. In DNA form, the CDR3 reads TGCGCCAGCAGCCAAGTAGCGGGAGGGCCGTGGGAGCAGTTCTTC. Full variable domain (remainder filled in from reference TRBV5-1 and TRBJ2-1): KAGVTQTPRYLIKTRGQQVTLSCSPISGHRSVSWYQQTPGQGLQFLFEYFSETQRNKGNFPGRFSGRQFSNSRSEMNVSTLELGDSALYLCASSQVAGGPWEQFFGPGTRLTVL.

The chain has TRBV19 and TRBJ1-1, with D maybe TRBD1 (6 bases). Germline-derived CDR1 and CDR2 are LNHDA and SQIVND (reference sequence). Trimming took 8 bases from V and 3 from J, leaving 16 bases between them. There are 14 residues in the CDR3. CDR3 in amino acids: CASSTGTTYTEAFF. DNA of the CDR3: TGTGCCAGTTCTACAGGGACTACTTACACTGAAGCTTTCTTT.

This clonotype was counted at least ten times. The CDR3 is CASSSSWLGTSGSSGELFF. DNA of the CDR3: TGTGCCAGCAGCTCCTCGTGGTTAGGGACTAGCGGGAGTTCCGGGGAGCTGTTTTTT. This sequence joins TRBV11-3 and TRBJ2-2, with TRBD2 matching 14 bases. The CDR3 covers 19 residues. The trim removed 4 bases at V and 6 bases at J, leaving 13 bases unmatched. Germline CDR1 reads SGHNT; CDR2 reads YENEEA. Combining the CDR3 with reference TRBV11-3 and TRBJ2-2 gives the whole variable domain EAGVVQSPRYKIIEKKQPVAFWCNPISGHNTLYWYLQNLGQGPELLIRYENEEAVDDSQLPKDRFSAERLKGVDSTLKIQPAELGDSAVYLCASSSSWLGTSGSSGELFFGEGSRLTVL.

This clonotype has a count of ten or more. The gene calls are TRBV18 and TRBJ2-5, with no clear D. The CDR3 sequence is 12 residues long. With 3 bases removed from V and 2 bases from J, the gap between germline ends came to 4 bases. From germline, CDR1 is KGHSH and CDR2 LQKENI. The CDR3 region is CASSPNQETQYF. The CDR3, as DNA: TGTGCCAGCTCACCTAATCAAGAGACCCAGTACTTC.

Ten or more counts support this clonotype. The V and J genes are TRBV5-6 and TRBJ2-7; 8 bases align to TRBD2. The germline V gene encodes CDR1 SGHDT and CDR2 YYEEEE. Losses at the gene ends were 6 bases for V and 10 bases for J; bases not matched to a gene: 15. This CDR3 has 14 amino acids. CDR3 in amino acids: CASTGGGLATPQYF. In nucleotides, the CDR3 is TGTGCCAGCACGGGGGGGGGGCTAGCGACTCCTCAGTACTTC. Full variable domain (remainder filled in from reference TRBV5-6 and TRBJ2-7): DAGVTQSPTHLIKTRGQQVTLRCSPKSGHDTVSWYQQALGQGPQFIFQYYEEEERQRGNFPDRFSGHQFPNYSSELNVNALLLGDSALYLCASTGGGLATPQYFGPGTRLTVT.

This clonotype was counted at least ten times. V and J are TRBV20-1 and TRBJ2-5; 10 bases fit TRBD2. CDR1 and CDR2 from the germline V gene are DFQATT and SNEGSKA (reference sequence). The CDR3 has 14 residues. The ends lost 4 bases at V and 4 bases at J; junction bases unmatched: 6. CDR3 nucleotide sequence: TGCAGTGCTAACAGCGGGAGGGCCGGAGAGACCCAGTACTTC. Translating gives CSANSGRAGETQYF.